The text below deals with one T cell receptor (beta chain). The entry originates in a study of shared clonotypes between healthy human individuals. The ends were cut back, 10 bases at V and 2 bases at J, with 17 bases in the middle. Germline CDR1 is MDHEN and CDR2 is SYDVKM. This CDR3 is 14 amino acids long. Only in-frame clones appear in the TCRdb table, and some are missing; sequencing was by immunoSEQ multiplex PCR. The sample records about 2.4 million clones, around nine tenths being singletons. The sequence came from a man younger than 35 in good health. J is TRBJ2-5 and V is TRBV28; possible D gene TRBD2, 6 bases. The sequenced sample was naive CD4+ T cells sorted from blood. Subset defined: CD45RA+ positively selected. This CDR3 reads CATYVRGGQETQYF. As DNA, the CDR3 is TGTGCCACCTACGTGAGGGGAGGTCAAGAGACCCAGTACTTC.